The 27 T cell receptor beta chains below were found in one sample sequenced in a study of T cell repertoires in cytomegalovirus infection. In TCRdb, the reads were re-called with MiXCR into one record per CDR3 protein. This sample has 200,000 to 300,000 distinct CDR3 sequences, with roughly 9% found just once. Sequencing was done on a sample of PBMCs. Receptor source: a human donor in good health (CMV status not recorded). Some clones in this sample may be carry-over from other donors' samples.

This clonotype showed up many times. The J gene is TRBJ1-1, the V gene TRBV7-2, with D possibly being TRBD1 (6 bases). The CDR3 is 16 amino acids. The V gene's germline CDR1 is SGHTA and CDR2 FQGNSA. V was clipped by 5 bases and J by 2 bases, with 18 bases between them. The CDR3 spells CASSPVSEGTNTEAFF. The CDR3 nucleotides are TGTGCCAGCAGCCCGGTGAGCGAGGGGACAAACACTGAAGCTTTCTTT.

This clonotype was recorded only once. J is TRBJ1-2 and V is TRBV4-3; the D is unclear. The V and J ends lost 0 bases and 3 bases respectively, with 5 bases between them. Germline V gene data show CDR1 as LGHNA and CDR2 as YSLEER. The CDR3 extends over 13 amino acids. The CDR3 sequence is CASSQEVDYGYTF. The CDR3, as DNA: TGCGCCAGCAGCCAAGAAGTGGACTATGGCTACACCTTC.

This chain joins TRBV19 and TRBJ1-4, with D unresolved. V gave up 4 bases and J gave up 7 bases, with 13 bases separating them. The CDR3 covers 14 residues. Germline V gene sequence: CDR1 LNHDA, CDR2 SQIVND (reference sequence). For the CDR3, the DNA is TGTGCCAGTAGTACCGAAGGACTCGGTGAAAAACTGTTTTTT. Protein: CASSTEGLGEKLFF.

In this sample, this clonotype turned up a few times. The chain links TRBV12-3 or TRBV12-4 to TRBJ2-5, with D perhaps TRBD2 (5 bases). This CDR3 contains 16 residues. V was cut by 7 bases and J by 4 bases, with 22 bases left in between. The CDR3 spells CASTLLGSTPRETQYF. The CDR3 DNA is TGTGCCAGCACCCTCCTGGGGAGCACCCCCCGAGAGACCCAGTACTTC.

The CDR3 DNA sequence: TGCAGCGTTGAGTTCGTCCCTGGTGGAGGGGAAGCTTTCTTT. It specifies CSVEFVPGGGEAFF. The chain couples TRBV29-1 to TRBJ1-1; D gene uncertain. Germline V gene data show CDR1 as SQVTM and CDR2 as ANQGSEA. CDR3 length equals 14 residues. V was cut by 3 bases and J by 8 bases, with 19 bases left in between.

The V gene is TRBV7-9, the J gene TRBJ2-6; 13 nucleotides match TRBD2. This CDR3 has 19 residues. Per the germline V gene, CDR1 is SEHNR and CDR2 is FQNEAQ (reference sequence). Losses at the gene ends were 5 bases for V and 6 bases for J; bases not matched to a gene: 13. This CDR3 reads CASSARPGLAGRPANVLTF. CDR3 DNA: TGTGCCAGCAGCGCGAGGCCGGGACTAGCGGGAAGGCCGGCCAACGTCCTGACTTTC.

This rearrangement joins TRBV28 to TRBJ2-2; 10 bases are a match to TRBD1. Germline CDR1 is MDHEN and CDR2 is SYDVKM. Trimming took 7 bases from V and 3 from J; bases not matched to a gene: 11. The CDR3 sequence is 17 residues long. The CDR3: CASITLTGGLHTGELFF. CDR3 bases: TGTGCCAGCATTACGCTGACAGGGGGCTTACACACCGGGGAGCTGTTTTTT.

The chain's CDR3 is CSARPGTQETQYF. The CDR3 coding sequence is TGCAGTGCTAGACCCGGGACACAAGAGACCCAGTACTTC. V and J are TRBV20-1 and TRBJ2-5, with D possibly matching TRBD1 (6 bases). This CDR3 has 13 residues. Germline V lookup: CDR1 DFQATT, CDR2 SNEGSKA (reference sequence). V dropped 2 bases and J dropped 2 bases, with 9 bases sitting between them.

This clonotype turned up a few times. The rearrangement uses TRBV5-1 and TRBJ2-3; tentative D call: TRBD2 (5 bases). There are 13 residues in the CDR3. Germline V CDR1 and CDR2: SGHRS, YFSETQ. Trimming pared 4 bases from V and 4 bases from J, leaving 10 bases between. DNA for the CDR3: TGCGCCAGCAGCCCCGGACTGTCAGATACGCAGTATTTT. Its translation is CASSPGLSDTQYF.

This chain links TRBV29-1 with TRBJ2-1, with TRBD2 identical over 7 bases. Germline V gene data show CDR1 as SQVTM and CDR2 as ANQGSEA. The CDR3 consists of 13 residues. Trimming removed 6 bases from V and 9 bases from J; junction bases left unmatched: 11. CDR3 bases: TGCAGCGTGCGGGACTACCGAGTTAGTGAGCAGTTCTTC. It codes for CSVRDYRVSEQFF.

This clonotype was detected only a few times. The CDR3 sequence: CASSQDRGPYEQYF. The CDR3 nucleotides read TGCGCCAGCAGCCAAGACAGGGGGCCTTACGAGCAGTACTTC. The genes are TRBV4-3 and TRBJ2-7; 8 nucleotides match TRBD1. The germline V gene encodes CDR1 LGHNA and CDR2 YSLEER. V was pared by 0 bases and J by 4 bases, with 2 bases of the junction left unmatched. The length of the CDR3 is 14 residues.

The V gene is TRBV15, the J gene TRBJ2-3; TRBD2 matches at 8 bases. Germline V gene lookup returns CDR1 LNHNV and CDR2 YYDKDF (reference sequence). With 9 bases clipped from V and 1 base from J, the junction kept 12 bases outside the gene matches. The CDR3 is 16 amino acids. The CDR3: CATRIGGGSGTDTQYF. The CDR3 DNA reads as TGTGCCACGAGGATCGGGGGGGGGTCTGGCACAGATACGCAGTATTTT.

This clonotype was detected many times. This chain joins TRBV7-2 and TRBJ2-7; D uncertain. The V gene lost 4 bases and the J gene lost 3 bases, with 13 bases spanning the gap. Germline lookup yields CDR1 SGHTA and CDR2 FQGNSA. The CDR3 is 14 residues long. In DNA, the CDR3 is TGTGCCAGCAGCTCTGGGTGGGGTGGCTACGAGCAGTACTTC. Translating it yields CASSSGWGGYEQYF. The variable domain in full, with the rest retrieved from reference TRBV7-2 and TRBJ2-7, is GAGVSQSPSNKVTEKGKDVELRCDPISGHTALYWYRQSLGQGLEFLIYFQGNSAPDKSGLPSDRFSAERTGGSVSTLTIQRTQQEDSAVYLCASSSGWGGYEQYFGPGTRLTVT.

This clonotype was seen a few times. The rearrangement joins TRBV24-1 to TRBJ1-4, with D tentatively TRBD1 (6 bases). CDR1 is KGHDR and CDR2 is SFDVKD in the germline V gene. The V end lost 1 base, the J end lost 2 bases, and 10 bases lay between the germline ends. The CDR3 spans 16 residues. The DNA for the CDR3 is TGTGCCACCAGTGATTTACAGGGTGAGACTAATGAAAAACTGTTTTTT. It codes for CATSDLQGETNEKLFF.

Concerning this clonotype itself: Given a much more abundant clone one base away, this may be a read error. The chain joins TRBV2 to TRBJ1-6, with 8 bases that match TRBD1. The J segment lost 5 bases and the V segment lost 10 bases, leaving 10 bases of the junction unmatched. Germline CDR1 reads SNHLY; CDR2 reads FYNNEI. The CDR3 runs to 15 residues. The CDR3 DNA is TGTGCCACCAGGATTGAGACAGGGGATAATTCACCCCTCCACTTT. Its protein is CATRIETGDNSPLHF. Full variable domain (rest looked up from reference TRBV2 and TRBJ1-6): EPEVTQTPSHQVTQMGQEVILRCVPISNHLYFYWYRQILGQKVEFLVSFYNNEISEKSEIFDDQFSVERPDGSNFTLKIRSTKLEDSAMYFCATRIETGDNSPLHFGNGTRLTVT.

At least ten counts were recorded for this clonotype. The genes are TRBV29-1 and TRBJ2-5; D not certain. This CDR3 is 11 amino acids long. Trimming stripped 6 bases from V and 4 bases from J, with 9 bases between. The germline CDR1 and CDR2 sequences are SQVTM and ANQGSEA. CDR3 loop: CSVSKGETQYF. CDR3 in DNA: TGCAGCGTCTCGAAGGGAGAGACCCAGTACTTC.

This clonotype was picked up many times. The chain recombines TRBV7-2 with TRBJ2-1; no clear D gene. Trimming took off 3 bases at V and 7 bases at J, with 7 bases between the two ends. Germline-derived CDR1 and CDR2 are SGHTA and FQGNSA. This CDR3 comprises 12 residues. This chain's CDR3 is CASSFAGNEQFF. The CDR3 DNA is TGTGCCAGCAGCTTTGCCGGGAATGAGCAGTTCTTC.

This clonotype was observed many times. The rearrangement uses TRBV28 and TRBJ2-1; D might be TRBD2 (6 bases). There are 14 residues in the CDR3. Per germline, CDR1 MDHEN and CDR2 SYDVKM. The V gene lost 1 base and the J gene lost 5 bases, with 9 bases spanning the gap. The CDR3 DNA is TGTGCCAGCAGTTTATTTTGGAGGGACAATGAGCAGTTCTTC. Translating it yields CASSLFWRDNEQFF.

Many counts were recorded for this clonotype. The chain employs TRBV7-2 and TRBJ2-1; 7 bases agree with TRBD1. CDR1 and CDR2 from the germline V gene are SGHTA and FQGNSA. The CDR3 has 14 residues. The V and J ends lost 4 bases and 5 bases, in that order; junction bases with no gene match: 5. This CDR3 reads CASSWGTVDNEQFF. DNA of the CDR3: TGTGCCAGCAGCTGGGGGACAGTTGACAATGAGCAGTTCTTC.

The table lists this clonotype with many counts. This CDR3 is CASSRDNSPLHF. In nucleotides, the CDR3 is TGTGCCAGCAGCAGGGATAATTCACCCCTCCACTTT. The chain combines TRBV7-9 with TRBJ1-6; D is unresolved. CDR3 length: 12 amino acids. Germline CDR1 and CDR2: SEHNR and FQNEAQ (reference sequence). The ends were cut back, 5 bases at V and 5 bases at J, with 4 bases in the middle. The full variable domain, its missing parts supplied by reference TRBV7-9 and TRBJ1-6, is DTGVSQNPRHKITKRGQNVTFRCDPISEHNRLYWYRQTLGQGPEFLTYFQNEAQLEKSRLLSDRFSAERPKGSFSTLEIQRTEQGDSAMYLCASSRDNSPLHFGNGTRLTVT.

The chain links TRBV11-2 to TRBJ2-3; 8 bases line up with TRBD2. The germline V gene encodes CDR1 SGHAT and CDR2 FQNNGV. The CDR3 is 15 residues long. With 3 bases clipped from V and 6 bases from J, the junction kept 8 bases outside the gene matches. As DNA, the CDR3 is TGTGCCAGCAGCTTCTGGCTAGCGGGCGCCGATACGCAGTATTTT. It translates to CASSFWLAGADTQYF.

This clonotype was found many times. The J gene is TRBJ1-6, the V gene TRBV7-2; D may be TRBD1 (5 bases). The germline V gene has CDR1 SGHTA and CDR2 FQGNSA. Trimming shortened V by 5 bases and J by 10 bases, and 15 bases separated the two germline ends. The CDR3 runs to 14 residues. The CDR3 DNA reads TGTGCCAGCAGCCCCGGGACCCCGGGGTCACCCCTCCACTTT. Translation gives CASSPGTPGSPLHF. Variable domain in full (rest from reference TRBV7-2 and TRBJ1-6): GAGVSQSPSNKVTEKGKDVELRCDPISGHTALYWYRQSLGQGLEFLIYFQGNSAPDKSGLPSDRFSAERTGGSVSTLTIQRTQQEDSAVYLCASSPGTPGSPLHFGNGTRLTVT.

This clonotype appeared many times. The J gene is TRBJ2-3, the V gene TRBV7-2, with D tentatively TRBD1 (6 bases). The CDR3 spans 15 residues. The germline V gene encodes CDR1 SGHTA and CDR2 FQGNSA. Trimming stripped 1 base from V and 1 base from J, with 9 bases between. The DNA of the CDR3 is TGTGCCAGCAGCTTAGACGCAGGGGGCACAGATACGCAGTATTTT. Translated, it gives CASSLDAGGTDTQYF. Drawing the rest from reference TRBV7-2 and TRBJ2-3, the complete variable domain is GAGVSQSPSNKVTEKGKDVELRCDPISGHTALYWYRQSLGQGLEFLIYFQGNSAPDKSGLPSDRFSAERTGGSVSTLTIQRTQQEDSAVYLCASSLDAGGTDTQYFGPGTRLTVL.

This clonotype has at least ten counts. The chain links TRBV7-2 to TRBJ2-7; TRBD2 matches at 8 bases. Germline-derived CDR1 and CDR2 are SGHTA and FQGNSA. The ends lost 2 bases at V and 6 bases at J; junction bases unmatched: 9. The CDR3 covers 15 residues. CDR3 sequence reads: CASSLSRAGVGEQYF. Here the CDR3 DNA reads TGTGCCAGCAGCTTATCCCGAGCGGGGGTTGGCGAGCAGTACTTC.

The table lists this clonotype with a few counts. The chain couples TRBV7-2 to TRBJ2-1; TRBD2 is a possible D gene (6 bases). V was clipped by 2 bases and J by 7 bases, with 18 bases between them. The CDR3 spans 16 residues. CDR1 is SGHTA and CDR2 is FQGNSA in the germline V gene. Written as DNA, the CDR3 is TGTGCCAGCAGCTTAACCACAGTGCGGGGAGGTAATGAGCAGTTCTTC. Translated, it gives CASSLTTVRGGNEQFF.

The CDR3 nucleotides read TGTGCCAGCTCACCCGGCTGGGGGACCACTGAAGCTTTCTTT. Translation: CASSPGWGTTEAFF. This chain connects TRBV18 to TRBJ1-1; D perhaps matches TRBD1 (5 bases). The V end was cut by 3 bases, the J end by 4 bases, with 12 bases between. This CDR3 has 14 amino acids. Germline V gives CDR1 KGHSH, CDR2 LQKENI.

This clonotype has at least ten counts. The chain links TRBV7-2 to TRBJ2-3, with a possible D match to TRBD1 (6 bases). The CDR3 sequence is 13 residues long. The germline CDR1 and CDR2 sequences are SGHTA and FQGNSA. Trimming cost V 4 bases and J 3 bases, with 8 bases left between them. CDR3 coding DNA: TGTGCCAGCAGCTCCACAGGGACAGATACGCAGTATTTT. This gives the protein CASSSTGTDTQYF. Full variable domain (remainder filled in from reference TRBV7-2 and TRBJ2-3): GAGVSQSPSNKVTEKGKDVELRCDPISGHTALYWYRQSLGQGLEFLIYFQGNSAPDKSGLPSDRFSAERTGGSVSTLTIQRTQQEDSAVYLCASSSTGTDTQYFGPGTRLTVL.